The 20 T cell receptor beta chains given below trace back to one sample, sequenced in a study of blood T cell repertoires in COVID-19. Produced via immunoSEQ multiplex PCR; TCRdb's table is partial and in-frame only. There are 200,000 to 300,000 clones in the sample; approximately 80% occur only once, and 2% to 2.5% lies in the top ten. Input material: peripheral blood. The source of these receptors is a man between 35 and 55 years old who had recovered from COVID-19.

The chain uses TRBV2 and TRBJ2-1; the match to TRBD2 covers 7 bases. CDR1 SNHLY and CDR2 FYNNEI come from the germline V gene. J was trimmed by 12 bases and V by 7 bases; bases with no gene match: 15. This CDR3 has 14 residues. The CDR3 spells CASMSLTSDDLQFF. The DNA for the CDR3 is TGTGCCAGCATGAGCTTAACTAGCGACGACCTGCAGTTCTTC.

The chain employs TRBV10-3 and TRBJ1-2; TRBD1 matches 8 bases. Germline V gene lookup returns CDR1 ENHRY and CDR2 SYGVKD. The ends lost 8 bases at V and 0 bases at J; junction bases unmatched: 11. This CDR3 spans 16 amino acids. CDR3 DNA: TGTGCCATCTCCGGATGGGACAGGACGACTAACTATGGCTACACCTTC. Its protein is CAISGWDRTTNYGYTF.

V usage is TRBV7-2 and J usage is TRBJ1-5; TRBD1 matches at 9 bases. CDR1 SGHTA and CDR2 FQGNSA come from the germline V gene. V lost 5 bases, J lost 3 bases, and 5 bases stayed unmatched. This CDR3 has 15 amino acids. CDR3 sequence reads: CASSIRTGVNQPQHF. CDR3 DNA sequence: TGTGCCAGCAGCATACGGACAGGGGTCAATCAGCCCCAGCATTTT.

The J gene is TRBJ2-3, the V gene TRBV2, with 13 positions matching TRBD2. The V gene's germline CDR1 is SNHLY and CDR2 FYNNEI. This CDR3 spans 14 amino acids. The trim removed 8 bases at V and 4 bases at J, leaving 3 bases unmatched. CDR3 in DNA: TGTGCCAGCCGGACTAGCGGGAGCGCAGATACGCAGTATTTT. This sequence encodes CASRTSGSADTQYF.

Turning to this clone: This sample includes further DNA sequences coding for the same CDR3. The V and J genes are TRBV5-1 and TRBJ2-1; 12 bases line up with TRBD2. The CDR3 runs 16 residues. The junction had 5 bases not matched to a gene; V was cut back by 1 base and J by 6 bases. Germline V CDR1 and CDR2: SGHRS, YFSETQ. The CDR3, as DNA: TGCGCCAGCAGCTTGACGCTAGCGGGAGGGCCCAATGAGCAGTTCTTC. It translates to CASSLTLAGGPNEQFF.

V is TRBV13 and J is TRBJ2-3; 7 nucleotides match TRBD1. Per the germline V gene, CDR1 is PRHDT and CDR2 is FYEKMQ (reference sequence). The ends lost 4 bases at V and 2 bases at J; junction bases unmatched: 6. The CDR3 loop spans 15 amino acids. In nucleotides, the CDR3 is TGTGCCAGCAGCTACGACGGGACAGTCACAGATACGCAGTATTTT. This translates into CASSYDGTVTDTQYF.

This rearrangement joins TRBV27 to TRBJ2-5; TRBD2 is a possible D gene (6 bases). This CDR3 spans 15 amino acids. Trimming removed 5 bases from V and 1 base from J, with 14 bases in between. Looked up from germline, CDR1 is MNHEY and CDR2 is SMNVEV (reference sequence). The chain's CDR3 is CASSPIGRIQETQYF. Written as DNA, the CDR3 is TGTGCCAGCAGTCCCATCGGGAGAATCCAAGAGACCCAGTACTTC.

The chain is built from TRBV7-8 and TRBJ2-5, with D hard to call. The germline V gene encodes CDR1 SGHVS and CDR2 FQNEAQ. CDR3 length: 11 amino acids. V was shortened by 5 bases and J by 5 bases, with 6 bases between the two germline ends. This CDR3 is CASSRRETQYF. CDR3 DNA: TGTGCCAGCAGCCGCCGGGAGACCCAGTACTTC.

The J gene is TRBJ1-6, the V gene TRBV5-1; D gene ambiguous. Germline V gene data show CDR1 as SGHRS and CDR2 as YFSETQ. This CDR3 comprises 13 residues. The ends were cut back, 0 bases at V and 8 bases at J, with 6 bases in the middle. CDR3: CASSLAGDSPLHF. The CDR3 coding sequence is TGCGCCAGCAGCTTGGCCGGGGATTCACCCCTCCACTTT.

V and J are TRBV7-2 and TRBJ2-1; tentatively, D is TRBD2 (5 bases). V dropped 8 bases and J dropped 8 bases, with 13 bases sitting between them. The CDR3 totals 12 residues. Germline CDR1 reads SGHTA; CDR2 reads FQGNSA. The CDR3 bases are TGTGCCAGCCGCCGGGCCGGGGATGAGCAGTTCTTC. It yields the protein CASRRAGDEQFF. Filled out from reference TRBV7-2 and TRBJ2-1, the complete variable domain reads GAGVSQSPSNKVTEKGKDVELRCDPISGHTALYWYRQSLGQGLEFLIYFQGNSAPDKSGLPSDRFSAERTGGSVSTLTIQRTQQEDSAVYLCASRRAGDEQFFGPGTRLTVL.

V gene TRBV30 combines with J gene TRBJ1-3; weak D call: TRBD1 (5 bases). Trimming pared 3 bases from V and 2 bases from J, leaving 17 bases between. Germline V lookup: CDR1 GTSNPN, CDR2 SVGIG (reference sequence). The CDR3 is 16 amino acids. CDR3 bases: TGTGCCTGGAGCCCCGGCACCGGGGGGGCTGGAAACACCATATATTTT. Translation: CAWSPGTGGAGNTIYF.

The chain is built from TRBV10-3 and TRBJ1-1; 7 bases agree with TRBD1. With V trimmed by 2 bases and J by 6 bases, 6 bases remained unmatched. The germline V gene encodes CDR1 ENHRY and CDR2 SYGVKD. The CDR3 has 14 residues. The CDR3 loop reads CAISERGPGPEAFF. The CDR3 DNA reads TGTGCCATCAGTGAGAGGGGGCCGGGGCCTGAAGCTTTCTTT.

The rearrangement uses TRBV11-2 and TRBJ1-2; 8 bases agree with TRBD1. Losses at the gene ends were 2 bases for V and 7 bases for J; bases not matched to a gene: 6. The CDR3 totals 14 residues. CDR1 is SGHAT, CDR2 FQNNGV, per germline. The CDR3 region is CASSLTAGGLGYTF. In DNA form, the CDR3 reads TGTGCCAGCAGCTTAACGGCAGGGGGCCTTGGCTACACCTTC. The full variable domain, its missing parts supplied by reference TRBV11-2 and TRBJ1-2, is EAGVAQSPRYKIIEKRQSVAFWCNPISGHATLYWYQQILGQGPKLLIQFQNNGVVDDSQLPKDRFSAERLKGVDSTLKIQPAKLEDSAVYLCASSLTAGGLGYTFGSGTRLTVV.

The chain has TRBV30 and TRBJ1-1; 9 nucleotides agree with TRBD1. The germline gives CDR1 GTSNPN, CDR2 SVGIG (reference sequence). The CDR3 runs to 13 residues. Trimming removed 7 bases from V and 5 bases from J; junction bases left unmatched: 8. CDR3 protein: CASMNRGLTEAFF. DNA for the CDR3: TGTGCCTCCATGAACAGGGGGCTGACTGAAGCTTTCTTT.

V is TRBV10-3 and J is TRBJ2-1; 8 bases map to TRBD2. V shed 3 bases, J shed 7 bases, and the junction held 11 bases outside the gene matches. The CDR3 has 16 amino acids. Germline V lookup: CDR1 ENHRY, CDR2 SYGVKD. This CDR3 reads CAISDPGSSGSNEQFF. The CDR3 bases are TGTGCCATCAGTGATCCAGGGAGCAGCGGGAGTAATGAGCAGTTCTTC.

The chain recombines TRBV6-1 with TRBJ2-7; D is possibly TRBD1 (6 bases). The germline V gene encodes CDR1 MNHNS and CDR2 SASEGT. V shed 2 bases and J shed 5 bases, with 16 bases lying between them. The CDR3 consists of 15 residues. This CDR3 is CASSERQGNRNEQYF. In nucleotides, the CDR3 is TGTGCCAGCAGTGAACGGCAGGGGAACAGGAACGAGCAGTACTTC.

The CDR3 DNA is TGTGCCAGCAGAACAGGGAAATCGGCCTACACCTTC. As protein: CASRTGKSAYTF. This chain uses TRBV6-5 with TRBJ1-2; D is possibly TRBD1 (6 bases). The V end lost 6 bases, the J end lost 10 bases, and 15 bases lay between the germline ends. The germline gives CDR1 MNHEY, CDR2 SVGAGI. This CDR3 is 12 amino acids long.

The V call is TRBV13, the J call TRBJ1-6; 7 nucleotides agree with TRBD1. The CDR3 contains 15 residues. Germline V gene lookup returns CDR1 PRHDT and CDR2 FYEKMQ (reference sequence). The V gene end was trimmed by 5 bases and the J gene end by 8 bases; junction bases not matched to a gene: 9. In DNA, the CDR3 is TGTGCCAGCAGCCCTTCCGGGACAGAAGATTCACCCCTCCACTTT. Translation: CASSPSGTEDSPLHF. Filled out from reference TRBV13 and TRBJ1-6, the complete variable domain reads AAGVIQSPRHLIKEKRETATLKCYPIPRHDTVYWYQQGPGQDPQFLISFYEKMQSDKGSIPDRFSAQQFSDYHSELNMSSLELGDSALYFCASSPSGTEDSPLHFGNGTRLTVT.

The chain uses TRBV7-8 and TRBJ2-1; 13 positions agree with TRBD2. CDR3 size: 15 residues. Per germline, CDR1 SGHVS and CDR2 FQNEAQ. Trimming cost V 5 bases and J 9 bases; bases outside gene matches: 7. This CDR3 is CASSPTSGGAIEQFF. As DNA, the CDR3 is TGTGCCAGCAGCCCAACTAGCGGGGGGGCCATTGAGCAGTTCTTC.

The rearrangement joins TRBV6-2 or TRBV6-3 to TRBJ1-2, with 7 bases identical to TRBD1. CDR1 is MNHEY, CDR2 SVGEGT, per germline. This CDR3 contains 17 residues. With V trimmed by 4 bases and J by 3 bases, 14 bases remained unmatched. CDR3 amino acids: CASSFSTPRGGDYGYTF. DNA for the CDR3: TGTGCCAGCAGTTTCTCCACCCCGAGAGGGGGCGACTATGGCTACACCTTC.